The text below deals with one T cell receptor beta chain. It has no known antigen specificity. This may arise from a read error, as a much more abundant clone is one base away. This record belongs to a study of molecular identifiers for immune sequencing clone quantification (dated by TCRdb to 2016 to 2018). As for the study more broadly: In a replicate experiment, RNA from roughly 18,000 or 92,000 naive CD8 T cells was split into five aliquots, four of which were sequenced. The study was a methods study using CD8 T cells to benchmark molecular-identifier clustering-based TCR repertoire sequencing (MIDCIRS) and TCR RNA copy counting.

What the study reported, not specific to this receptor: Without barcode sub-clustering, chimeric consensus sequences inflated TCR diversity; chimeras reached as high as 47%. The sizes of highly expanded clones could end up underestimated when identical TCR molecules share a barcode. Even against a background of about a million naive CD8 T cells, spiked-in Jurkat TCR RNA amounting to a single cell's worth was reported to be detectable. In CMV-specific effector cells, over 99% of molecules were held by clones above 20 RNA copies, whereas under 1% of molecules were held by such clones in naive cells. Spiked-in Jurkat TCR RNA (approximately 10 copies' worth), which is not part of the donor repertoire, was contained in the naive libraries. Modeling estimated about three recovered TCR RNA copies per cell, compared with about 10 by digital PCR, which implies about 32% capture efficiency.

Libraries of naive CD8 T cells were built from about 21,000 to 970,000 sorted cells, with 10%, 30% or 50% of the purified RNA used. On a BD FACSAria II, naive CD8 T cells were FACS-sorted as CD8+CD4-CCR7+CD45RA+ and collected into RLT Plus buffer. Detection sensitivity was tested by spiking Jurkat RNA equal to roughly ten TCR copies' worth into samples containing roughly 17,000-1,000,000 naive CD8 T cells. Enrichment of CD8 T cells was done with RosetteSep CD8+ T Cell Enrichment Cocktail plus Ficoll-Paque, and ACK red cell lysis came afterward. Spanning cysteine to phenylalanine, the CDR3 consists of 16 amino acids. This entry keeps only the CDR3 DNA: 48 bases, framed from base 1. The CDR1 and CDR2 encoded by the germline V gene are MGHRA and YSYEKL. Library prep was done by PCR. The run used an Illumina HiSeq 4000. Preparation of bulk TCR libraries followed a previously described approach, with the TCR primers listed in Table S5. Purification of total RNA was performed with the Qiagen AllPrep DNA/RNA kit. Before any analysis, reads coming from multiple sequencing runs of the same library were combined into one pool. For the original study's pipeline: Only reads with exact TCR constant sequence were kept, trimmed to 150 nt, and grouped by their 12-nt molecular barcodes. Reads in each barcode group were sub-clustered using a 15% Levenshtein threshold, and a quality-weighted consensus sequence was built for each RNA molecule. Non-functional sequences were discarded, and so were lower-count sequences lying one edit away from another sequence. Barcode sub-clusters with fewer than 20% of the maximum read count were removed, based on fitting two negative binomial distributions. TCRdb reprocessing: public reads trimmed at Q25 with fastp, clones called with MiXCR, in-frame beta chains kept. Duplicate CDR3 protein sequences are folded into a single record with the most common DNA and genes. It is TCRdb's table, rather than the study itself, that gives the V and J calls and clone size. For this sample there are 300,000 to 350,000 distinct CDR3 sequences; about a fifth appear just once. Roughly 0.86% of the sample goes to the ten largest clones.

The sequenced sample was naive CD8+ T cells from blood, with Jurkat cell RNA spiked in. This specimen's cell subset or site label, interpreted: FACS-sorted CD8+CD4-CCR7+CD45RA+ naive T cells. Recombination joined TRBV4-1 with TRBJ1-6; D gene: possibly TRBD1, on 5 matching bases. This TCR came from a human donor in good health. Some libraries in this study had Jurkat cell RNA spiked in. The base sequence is TGCGTCAGCAGCCAATACCCGGGACGGTCGGAGTCACCCCTCCACTTT. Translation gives CVSSQYPGRSESPLHF.